A single sample is the source of the 21 T cell receptor beta chains below, sequenced in a study of Graves' ophthalmopathy and Graves' hyperthyroidism (dated by TCRdb to 2016 to 2018). The sequencer was an Illumina HiSeq 2000. For repertoire sequencing, the TCR beta CDR3 regions were amplified from RNA transcripts. A first-round RT-PCR used HTBI primers with the Qiagen OneStep RT-PCR kit, followed by a second-round multiplex PCR, size selection and purification. TCRdb itself trimmed the public reads at Q25 with fastp, ran MiXCR and retained productive beta chains. Records with the same CDR3 protein are collapsed into one entry carrying the most frequent genes and DNA. The sample yields 170,000 or so distinct CDR3 sequences; roughly two fifths were counted once. Approximately 5.5% of the sample goes to the ten largest clones. Sequenced material: peripheral blood. The receptors were gathered from a woman aged 40 to 55 with Graves' ophthalmopathy. Donor details come from another sample of the same person, matched by shared clones.

This clonotype was counted ten times or more. This chain joins TRBV19 and TRBJ1-6, with D hard to call. CDR1 LNHDA and CDR2 SQIVND come from the germline V gene (reference sequence). V was shortened by 8 bases and J by 10 bases, with 15 bases between the two germline ends. The CDR3 has 13 residues. CDR3 DNA sequence: TGTGCCAGTTCGGAACAGCCGAAATCACCCCTCCACTTT. Translated: CASSEQPKSPLHF.

The rearrangement joins TRBV28 to TRBJ1-2; unclear D gene. The germline CDR1 and CDR2 sequences are MDHEN and SYDVKM. V lost 5 bases to trimming and J lost 0 bases, with 10 bases between them. This CDR3 comprises 14 residues. The DNA for the CDR3 is TGTGCCAGCAGTGGATCAGTAGCTAACTATGGCTACACCTTC. It encodes CASSGSVANYGYTF.

CDR3 sequence reads: CASSERPGYTGELFF. The CDR3 region has the DNA TGTGCCAGCAGTGAACGACCAGGATACACCGGGGAGCTGTTTTTT. The chain recombines TRBV6-1 with TRBJ2-2; D is unresolved. Trimming cost V 2 bases and J 3 bases, with 10 bases left between them. The CDR3 runs to 15 residues. Germline V gene data show CDR1 as MNHNS and CDR2 as SASEGT.

The V call is TRBV6-1, the J call TRBJ2-2, with D perhaps assigned TRBD1 or TRBD2 (5 bases each). Trimming left V 6 bases short and J 6 bases short, with 11 bases between. This CDR3 is built from 13 residues. Germline V lookup: CDR1 MNHNS, CDR2 SASEGT. The CDR3 DNA is TGTGCCAGCAGAGGGACGGGGCCCGGGGAGCTGTTTTTT. It encodes CASRGTGPGELFF.

This clonotype has a single count. The gene calls are TRBV28 and TRBJ2-5; 9 nucleotides agree with TRBD1. Germline V gene data show CDR1 as MDHEN and CDR2 as SYDVKM. This CDR3 has 21 residues. V shed 2 bases, J shed 3 bases, and the junction held 22 bases outside the gene matches. This CDR3 is CASSLRPRGQGVGLGKETQYF. The CDR3, as DNA: TGTGCCAGCAGTTTACGACCCAGGGGACAGGGAGTAGGGCTGGGAAAAGAGACCCAGTACTTC.

This clonotype was found many times. This chain joins TRBV19 and TRBJ1-1; the D gene is possibly TRBD1 (5 bases). CDR1 and CDR2 (germline): LNHDA, SQIVND (reference sequence). Trimming removed 6 bases at V and 4 bases at J, with 12 bases between. CDR3 length: 13 residues. For the CDR3, the DNA is TGTGCCAGTAGCGCAGGGACGGTCACTGAAGCTTTCTTT. Its protein is CASSAGTVTEAFF.

Ten or more counts support this clonotype. The chain carries TRBV12-3 or TRBV12-4 and TRBJ2-5; tentatively, D is TRBD1 or TRBD2 (5 bases each). The CDR3 contains 13 residues. V was clipped by 6 bases and J by 1 base, with 9 bases between them. The CDR3 is CASRSGTQETQYF. DNA of the CDR3: TGTGCCAGCAGGTCGGGGACCCAAGAGACCCAGTACTTC.

This clonotype was seen repeatedly, ten times or more. The genes are TRBV7-9 and TRBJ2-5; 10 bases are a match to TRBD1. The CDR3 spans 14 residues. The germline CDR1 and CDR2 sequences are SEHNR and FQNEAQ (reference sequence). Unmatched junction bases numbered 2, after V lost 4 bases and J lost 3 bases. CDR3 amino acids: CASSSGTGEETQYF. The CDR3 DNA is TGTGCCAGCAGCTCCGGGACAGGGGAAGAGACCCAGTACTTC.

This clonotype was observed at least ten times. The rearrangement links TRBV4-2 to TRBJ1-6, with D perhaps TRBD1 (6 bases). The CDR3 totals 14 residues. Germline loops: CDR1 LGHNA, CDR2 YNFKEQ. Trimming removed 4 bases at V and 7 bases at J, with 11 bases between. The CDR3 sequence: CASSPRGENSPLHF. As DNA, the CDR3 is TGTGCCAGCAGCCCCAGGGGAGAGAATTCACCCCTCCACTTT.

This clonotype was counted many times. The chain has TRBV6-1 and TRBJ1-1; D unresolved. Per germline, CDR1 MNHNS and CDR2 SASEGT. The V end was cut by 6 bases, the J end by 11 bases, with 16 bases between. The CDR3 consists of 12 residues. The CDR3 DNA is TGTGCCAGCAGCAGATCACCCGGGGAGGCTTTCTTT. Translated, it gives CASSRSPGEAFF.

This clonotype appeared many times. This chain connects TRBV5-1 to TRBJ2-7, with TRBD1 identical over 7 bases. CDR3 length equals 15 residues. Germline V lookup: CDR1 SGHRS, CDR2 YFSETQ. The ends lost 1 base at V and 2 bases at J; junction bases unmatched: 6. CDR3 residues: CASSLTGDNPYEQYF. The DNA of the CDR3 is TGCGCCAGCAGCTTGACAGGGGACAATCCCTACGAGCAGTACTTC.

The chain uses TRBV7-3 and TRBJ2-5; 7 bases are shared with TRBD2. V gave up 5 bases and J gave up 5 bases; unmatched junction bases: 8. There are 14 residues in the CDR3. Germline V lookup: CDR1 SGHTA, CDR2 FQGTGA. The CDR3 here is CASSVVGGVETQYF. The CDR3 bases are TGTGCCAGCAGCGTAGTGGGGGGGGTGGAGACCCAGTACTTC.

The chain is built from TRBV6-1 and TRBJ2-4; D is unclear. The CDR3 is 14 residues long. V dropped 5 bases and J dropped 0 bases, with 8 bases sitting between them. Germline V CDR1 and CDR2: MNHNS, SASEGT. In nucleotides, the CDR3 is TGTGCCAGCAGTAGACCCCTAGCCAAAAACATTCAGTACTTC. Translating gives CASSRPLAKNIQYF.

V gene TRBV7-2 combines with J gene TRBJ2-7; 8 nucleotides align to TRBD1. The ends lost 5 bases at V and 5 bases at J; junction bases unmatched: 8. Germline V lookup: CDR1 SGHTA, CDR2 FQGNSA. The CDR3 loop spans 14 amino acids. DNA of the CDR3: TGTGCCAGCAGCGCAAGAACAGGGGGGAACGAGCAGTACTTC. It codes for CASSARTGGNEQYF.

The rearrangement uses TRBV5-1 and TRBJ1-1, with 8 bases matching TRBD1. The V gene end was trimmed by 4 bases and the J gene end by 4 bases; junction bases not matched to a gene: 15. Per the germline V gene, CDR1 is SGHRS and CDR2 is YFSETQ. The CDR3 runs 17 residues. As DNA, the CDR3 is TGCGCCAGCAGCCTACGGGACAGGCGACCTTGGGGCACTGAAGCTTTCTTT. This translates into CASSLRDRRPWGTEAFF.

This clonotype was seen ten or more times. The chain carries TRBV15 and TRBJ1-5; no definite D call. In germline, CDR1 is LNHNV, CDR2 YYDKDF (reference sequence). Trimming removed 0 bases from V and 9 bases from J, with 15 bases in between. The CDR3 totals 15 residues. The CDR3 loop is CATSREVEAVWPQHF. The CDR3 DNA follows: TGTGCCACCAGCAGAGAAGTCGAGGCCGTCTGGCCCCAGCATTTT.

This chain joins TRBV28 and TRBJ1-5; D ambiguous. Looked up from germline, CDR1 is MDHEN and CDR2 is SYDVKM. The V gene lost 3 bases and the J gene lost 2 bases, with 11 bases spanning the gap. The CDR3 extends over 15 amino acids. The CDR3 spells CASSFYELGNQPQHF. CDR3 sequence (DNA): TGTGCCAGCAGTTTTTACGAATTGGGCAATCAGCCCCAGCATTTT.

V is TRBV12-3 or TRBV12-4 and J is TRBJ1-2, with TRBD1 identical over 9 bases. V gave up 5 bases and J gave up 8 bases; unmatched junction bases: 12. CDR3 length: 15 residues. The CDR3 nucleotides read TGTGCCAGCAGTGAGTACAGGGGGCGCAAGGTCGGCTACACCTTC. Its translation: CASSEYRGRKVGYTF.

This clonotype was detected many times. V is TRBV6-5 and J is TRBJ1-1, with a tentative D call TRBD1 (6 bases). The germline CDR1 and CDR2 sequences are MNHEY and SVGAGI. Deletions cut 5 bases from V and 3 bases from J, with 13 bases between. The CDR3 is 14 amino acids. CDR3 amino acids: CASSPRGGHTEAFF. The CDR3 region has the DNA TGTGCCAGCAGTCCCCGGGGGGGCCACACTGAAGCTTTCTTT.

The V call is TRBV28, the J call TRBJ2-7; unclear D gene. Germline CDR1 is MDHEN and CDR2 is SYDVKM. The CDR3 length is 13 residues. Trimming took 2 bases from V and 3 from J, leaving 8 bases between them. The CDR3 protein is CASSLNVVYEQYF. CDR3 bases: TGTGCCAGCAGTTTAAATGTAGTCTACGAGCAGTACTTC. Supplemented by reference TRBV28 and TRBJ2-7, the full variable domain reads DVKVTQSSRYLVKRTGEKVFLECVQDMDHENMFWYRQDPGLGLRLIYFSYDVKMKEKGDIPEGYSVSREKKERFSLILESASTNQTSMYLCASSLNVVYEQYFGPGTRLTVT.

J is TRBJ2-7 and V is TRBV20-1; D is unresolved. Germline V gene lookup returns CDR1 DFQATT and CDR2 SNEGSKA (reference sequence). The ends were cut back, 7 bases at V and 0 bases at J, with 7 bases in the middle. The CDR3 spans 11 residues. The CDR3 region is CSEGSSYEQYF. For the CDR3, the DNA is TGCAGTGAGGGCAGCTCCTACGAGCAGTACTTC.